A selection of T cell receptor beta chains follows, all from one sample in a study of beta chain features in type 1 diabetes. Measured with immunoSEQ multiplex PCR; TCRdb has only the in-frame clones, and not every one. The repertoire consists of 500,000 to 850,000 clones, with over 13% occurring once and the leading ten covering roughly 0.04%. The source material was naive CD4+ T cells from blood. The receptors were sampled from a man between 18 and 35 years old with type 1 diabetes. Each CDR3 is given with its conserved first and last residue. The D gene is left open where the match is weak. Rows may omit the clone size; those that give it use once, few, many or a size class.

d_gene | j_gene | v_gene | abundance | CDR3nt | CDR3aa
TRBD2 | TRBJ2-5 | TRBV7-2 | . | TGTGCCAGCAGTTCAGCGGGGGGGCGAGAGACCCAGTACTTC | CASSSAGGRETQYF
. | TRBJ2-5 | TRBV7-2 | . | TGTGCCAGCAGCTTCGCAGGGAATGAGAAGACCCAGTACTTC | CASSFAGNEKTQYF
. | TRBJ1-4 | TRBV4-1 | . | TGCGCCAGCAGCCGGTATTCTTCGCGGACTAATGAAAAACTGTTTTTT | CASSRYSSRTNEKLFF
. | TRBJ2-4 | TRBV12-2 | . | TGTGCAAGTCGCGCCACTCGCCAAGGAAGAAGGGCTAGAAACATTCAGTACTTC | CASRATRQGRRARNIQYF
. | TRBJ2-5 | TRBV5-6 | . | TGTGCCAGCAGTACAGCCCAGTCGGCCCAAGAGACCCAGTACTTC | CASSTAQSAQETQYF
. | TRBJ1-1 | TRBV27 | . | TGTGCCAGCAGTTTCGAGGGCCCCCGGACGACTTTCTTT | CASSFEGPRTTFF
. | TRBJ1-1 | TRBV9 | . | TGTGCCAGCAGTCCAGGTGGTGTCACTGAAGCTTTCTTT | CASSPGGVTEAFF
. | TRBJ1-5 | TRBV19 | few | TGTGCCAGTGGAAAGGCCGTGAATCAGCCCCAGCATTTT | CASGKAVNQPQHF
. | TRBJ2-2 | TRBV5-1 | few | TGCGCCAGCAGCTTGGTTTCGGGGACCGGGGAGCTGTTTTTT | CASSLVSGTGELFF
. | TRBJ2-7 | TRBV7-9 | . | TGTGCCAGCAGCGGTGGGCCCTACGAGCAGTACTTC | CASSGGPYEQYF
TRBD2 | TRBJ2-5 | TRBV25-1 | few | TGTGCCAGCAGTGGGACTAGCGGGAGAGAGACCCAGTACTTC | CASSGTSGRETQYF
. | TRBJ1-2 | TRBV30 | . | TGTGCCTCGGGGCAGACCTATGGCTACACCTTC | CASGQTYGYTF
. | TRBJ2-5 | TRBV7-2 | . | TGTGCCAGCACTAGGGGGAGTCAAGAGACCCAGTACTTC | CASTRGSQETQYF
TRBD1 | TRBJ2-1 | TRBV9 | . | TGTGCCAGCAGCTCCAGGGGGCTATCCCCCAATGAGCAGTTCTTC | CASSSRGLSPNEQFF